This entry describes one T cell receptor (beta chain). Its antigen is as yet unknown. CDR1 is SNHLY, CDR2 FYNNEI, per germline. The V and J ends lost 4 bases and 4 bases respectively, with 12 bases between them. The CDR3 is made up of 14 amino acids. This sample is part of a study of OX40 agonist ivuxolimab in advanced cancers. Study-wide background: In this cohort, patients received ivuxolimab, an agonistic anti-OX40 (CD134) antibody. Every 2 weeks, patients received ivuxolimab intravenously, dosed at 0.01 to 10 mg/kg. General study points: Expanded clones were, on average, more numerous among CD8+ T cells than CD4+.

Sequencing used immunoSEQ multiplex PCR; TCRdb keeps in-frame clones, though not all of them. The data contain tens of thousands of clones, roughly 88% of them singletons. Sequences were derived from CD4+ or CD8+ T cells sorted from blood, sampled in a trial of the OX40 agonist ivuxolimab. V gene TRBV2 combines with J gene TRBJ2-3, with D maybe TRBD2 (5 bases). The sequence came from an adult with an advanced solid tumor such as melanoma, head and neck, liver or kidney cancer. In DNA form, the CDR3 reads TGTGCCAGCAGTGTTTACGGGAACTCAGATACGCAGTATTTT. Protein: CASSVYGNSDTQYF.